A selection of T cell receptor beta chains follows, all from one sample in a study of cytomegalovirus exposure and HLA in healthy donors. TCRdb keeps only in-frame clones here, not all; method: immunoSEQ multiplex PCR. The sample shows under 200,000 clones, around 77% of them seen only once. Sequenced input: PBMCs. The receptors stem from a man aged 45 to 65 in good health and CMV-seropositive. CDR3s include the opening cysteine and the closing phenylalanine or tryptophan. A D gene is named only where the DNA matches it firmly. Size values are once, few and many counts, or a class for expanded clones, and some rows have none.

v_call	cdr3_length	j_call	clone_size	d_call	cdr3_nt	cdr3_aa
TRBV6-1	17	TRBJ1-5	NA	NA	TGTGCCAGCAGTGAAGGCGGGGGCGGTTATAGCAATCAGCCCCAGCATTTT	CASSEGGGGYSNQPQHF
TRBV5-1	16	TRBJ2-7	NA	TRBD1	TGCGCCAGCAGCGTGCCCGCCGACAGGGGGCCATACGAGCAGTACTTC	CASSVPADRGPYEQYF
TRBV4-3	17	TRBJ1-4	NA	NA	TGCGCCAGCAGCCAAGATTTTCGAGGGCCGACTAATGAAAAACTGTTTTTT	CASSQDFRGPTNEKLFF
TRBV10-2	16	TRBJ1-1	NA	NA	TGCGCCAGCAGCGCTTTAGACAGTTTCGGGAACACTGAAGCTTTCTTT	CASSALDSFGNTEAFF
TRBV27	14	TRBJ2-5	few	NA	TGTGCCAGCAGTTCCGGGTCCACTTCCGAGACCCAGTACTTC	CASSSGSTSETQYF
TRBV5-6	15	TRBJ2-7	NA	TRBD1	TGTGCCAGCAGATCGGAGACAGGGACCCCCTACGAGCAGTACTTC	CASRSETGTPYEQYF
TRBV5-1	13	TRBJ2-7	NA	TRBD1	TGCGCCAGCAGCTTGACAGGGGTCTACGAGCAGTACTTC	CASSLTGVYEQYF
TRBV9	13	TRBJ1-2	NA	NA	TGTGCCAGCAGCGTAAACAGCAACTATGGCTACACCTTC	CASSVNSNYGYTF
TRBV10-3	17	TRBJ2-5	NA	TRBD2	TGTGCCATCAGTGAGTTCCTGGGTAGCGGGGGCCAAGAGACCCAGTACTTC	CAISEFLGSGGQETQYF
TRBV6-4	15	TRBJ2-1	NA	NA	TGTGCCAGCAGTGACGGGCAGGTCCGTTCGAATGAGCAGTTCTTC	CASSDGQVRSNEQFF
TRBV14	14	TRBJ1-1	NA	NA	TGTGCCAGCAGCCAACGAGGGGGATTTGCTGAAGCTTTCTTT	CASSQRGGFAEAFF
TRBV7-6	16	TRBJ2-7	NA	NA	TGTGCCAGCAGCCCATCGATAGGGGGGGGCCGCTACGAGCAGTACTTC	CASSPSIGGGRYEQYF
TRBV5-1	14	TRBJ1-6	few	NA	TGCGCCAGCAGCTTGCACTCCTATAATTCACCCCTCCACTTT	CASSLHSYNSPLHF
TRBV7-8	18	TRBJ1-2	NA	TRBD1	TGTGCCAGCAGCTTTTCCCATGCAGGGGGCCTCCTAAACTATGGCTACACCTTC	CASSFSHAGGLLNYGYTF
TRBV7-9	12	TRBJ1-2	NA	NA	TGTGCCAGCAGACCACACGACTATGGCTACACCTTC	CASRPHDYGYTF
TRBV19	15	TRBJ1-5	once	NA	TGTGCCAGTACCTGGTCCAGCCGGGTTAATCAGCCCCAGCATTTT	CASTWSSRVNQPQHF